This T cell receptor (beta chain) came from a study of T cells in Graves' hyperthyroidism and ophthalmopathy. Investigators excluded patients with uncontrolled infection, other autoimmune disease, pregnancy or lactation. Fresh peripheral blood, roughly 10 ml, was the source of the PBMCs. This clonotype was detected many times. What it binds is not known. Overall study results and limits: Blood shared most expanded thyroid clonotypes above 0.001.

Researchers amplified the TCR beta CDR3 regions from RNA transcripts. HTBI primers were the set used in a first-round RT-PCR of the TCR CDR3. Using its own MiXCR run on the multiplex PCR reads, TCRdb lists one record per CDR3 protein. The sample has some 490,000 distinct CDR3 sequences, 20% to 25% seen once. This CDR3 comprises 15 residues. Trimming shortened V by 3 bases and J by 7 bases, and 13 bases separated the two germline ends. In germline, CDR1 is MDHEN, CDR2 SYDVKM. Specimen: blood. The receptor was derived from an older woman with Graves' ophthalmopathy. The chain has TRBV28 and TRBJ1-6; no clear D gene. CDR3 protein: CASSLLASVNSPLHF. In DNA, the CDR3 is TGTGCCAGCAGTTTGCTCGCGTCCGTAAATTCACCCCTCCACTTT.